One and the same sample provided the 29 T cell receptor beta chains below, sequenced in a study of cytomegalovirus exposure and HLA in healthy donors. Data came from immunoSEQ multiplex PCR; TCRdb stores just in-frame clones and leaves some out. The table includes about 130,000 clones, about nine tenths detected once. The specimen sequenced was PBMCs. The origin of the receptors is a woman aged 25 to 39 in good health and CMV-seropositive.

This clone was recorded only once. J is TRBJ2-2 and V is TRBV27, with 8 bases aligning to TRBD1. The germline CDR1 and CDR2 sequences are MNHEY and SMNVEV (reference sequence). The junction had 4 bases not matched to a gene; V was cut back by 6 bases and J by 7 bases. The CDR3 sequence is 13 residues long. The CDR3, as DNA: TGTGCCAGCAGGACAGGGGTGAGCGGGGAGCTGTTTTTT. Amino acids: CASRTGVSGELFF.

This sequence joins TRBV7-9 and TRBJ2-5; the match to TRBD1 covers 12 bases. There are 17 residues in the CDR3. Germline V CDR1 and CDR2: SEHNR, FQNEAQ (reference sequence). The V gene end was trimmed by 2 bases and the J gene end by 4 bases; junction bases not matched to a gene: 8. CDR3 coding DNA: TGTGCCAGCAGCTTACTACCGGGACAGGGGGCACCAGAGACCCAGTACTTC. The encoded protein is CASSLLPGQGAPETQYF.

The rearrangement joins TRBV28 to TRBJ1-4, with TRBD1 identical over 8 bases. Germline V gene lookup returns CDR1 MDHEN and CDR2 SYDVKM. CDR3 length: 15 amino acids. V lost 7 bases, J lost 10 bases, and 14 bases stayed unmatched. CDR3 amino acids: CASKLGGTGGGKLFF. The CDR3 DNA reads as TGTGCCAGCAAACTGGGGGGGACAGGCGGCGGAAAACTGTTTTTT.

CDR3 protein: CASSYNYNEQFF. The CDR3 DNA is TGTGCCAGCAGTTATAACTACAATGAGCAGTTCTTC. This chain joins TRBV27 and TRBJ2-1; no firm D call. Germline CDR1 MNHEY, CDR2 SMNVEV (reference sequence). V lost 4 bases, J lost 3 bases, and 4 bases lay in between. This CDR3 contains 12 residues.

This chain links TRBV5-1 with TRBJ1-1, with D possibly TRBD1 on 5 matching bases. CDR3 length equals 16 residues. From germline, CDR1 is SGHRS and CDR2 YFSETQ. Trimming cost V 0 bases and J 7 bases, with 19 bases left between them. Here the CDR3 reads CASSLDPITGDNEAFF. The CDR3 region has the DNA TGCGCCAGCAGCTTGGACCCTATCACAGGAGATAATGAAGCTTTCTTT.

V and J are TRBV7-8 and TRBJ2-3, with 7 bases matching TRBD1. CDR3 length equals 16 residues. J gave up 4 bases and V 5 bases, and 12 bases lay outside the gene matches. Per the germline V gene, CDR1 is SGHVS and CDR2 is FQNEAQ. The CDR3 DNA follows: TGTGCCAGCAGCCGATGGGCAGGGGGTCTGGCAGATACGCAGTATTTT. Amino acid sequence: CASSRWAGGLADTQYF.

This chain uses TRBV6-1 with TRBJ2-1, with 10 bases fitting TRBD1. Germline-derived CDR1 and CDR2 are MNHNS and SASEGT. The length of the CDR3 is 15 residues. V lost 1 base to trimming and J lost 9 bases; unmatched junction nucleotides: 6. The CDR3 loop reads CASSEGTGGGSEQFF. CDR3 nucleotide sequence: TGTGCCAGCAGTGAAGGGACAGGGGGGGGGAGTGAGCAGTTCTTC.

This chain's CDR3 is CSVEDRVTYEQYF. CDR3 DNA sequence: TGCAGCGTTGAAGATCGGGTTACCTACGAGCAGTACTTC. The gene calls are TRBV29-1 and TRBJ2-7; no clear D. This CDR3 contains 13 residues. Trimming shortened V by 0 bases and J by 2 bases, and 8 bases separated the two germline ends. Germline V gene lookup returns CDR1 SQVTM and CDR2 ANQGSEA.

The V call is TRBV27, the J call TRBJ2-7; TRBD2 matches 11 bases. The germline gives CDR1 MNHEY, CDR2 SMNVEV (reference sequence). The CDR3 contains 15 residues. With V trimmed by 3 bases and J by 2 bases, 3 bases remained unmatched. The CDR3 coding sequence is TGTGCCAGCAGTTTCGGGACTAGCGGCACCTACGAGCAGTACTTC. The encoded protein is CASSFGTSGTYEQYF.

The V gene is TRBV2, the J gene TRBJ2-3; the match to TRBD1 covers 10 bases. The CDR3 runs to 18 residues. V was clipped by 2 bases and J by 2 bases; unmatched bases: 10. Germline V lookup: CDR1 SNHLY, CDR2 FYNNEI. The CDR3 reads CASSETTGTGVVTDTQYF. Here the CDR3 DNA reads TGTGCCAGCAGTGAAACAACCGGGACAGGGGTTGTCACAGATACGCAGTATTTT.

For the CDR3, the DNA is TGTGCCAGCAGCCCGCTAGCGGTCACAGATACGCAGTATTTT. This encodes CASSPLAVTDTQYF. This chain uses TRBV13 with TRBJ2-3, with 7 nucleotides matching TRBD2. The CDR3 has 14 residues. J was trimmed by 2 bases and V by 5 bases; bases with no gene match: 4. Germline CDR1 is PRHDT and CDR2 is FYEKMQ (reference sequence).

The sample holds one count of this clone. The J gene is TRBJ2-5, the V gene TRBV7-3; D gene unclear. This CDR3 contains 13 residues. The germline V gene has CDR1 SGHTA and CDR2 FQGTGA. V gave up 1 base and J gave up 6 bases, with 9 bases separating them. CDR3 loop: CASSLSPGQTQYF. The CDR3 DNA is TGTGCCAGCAGCTTAAGTCCTGGGCAGACCCAGTACTTC.

The rearrangement links TRBV18 to TRBJ2-1, with 10 bases lining up with TRBD1. CDR1 is KGHSH, CDR2 LQKENI, per germline. J was trimmed by 7 bases and V by 0 bases; bases with no gene match: 3. This CDR3 has 15 residues. The CDR3, as DNA: TGTGCCAGCTCACCACCGGGACAGGGGTCTAATGAGCAGTTCTTC. Translation gives CASSPPGQGSNEQFF.

The chain carries TRBV25-1 and TRBJ2-3; tentatively, D is TRBD2 (7 bases). V was clipped by 6 bases and J by 4 bases, with 23 bases between them. The CDR3 totals 17 residues. The V gene's germline CDR1 is MGHDK and CDR2 SYGVNS. This CDR3 reads CASRAHTGGSSADTQYF. CDR3 in DNA: TGTGCCAGCAGGGCCCATACGGGGGGCTCTAGTGCAGATACGCAGTATTTT.

The genes are TRBV7-8 and TRBJ2-7, with D hard to call. The germline V gene has CDR1 SGHVS and CDR2 FQNEAQ. V lost 4 bases to trimming and J lost 3 bases, with 10 bases between them. The CDR3 runs 13 residues. The chain's CDR3 is CASSSPADYEQYF. CDR3 in DNA: TGTGCCAGCAGCTCACCCGCAGACTACGAGCAGTACTTC.

This clone was detected only once. V and J are TRBV9 and TRBJ2-1, with TRBD2 matching 15 bases. Germline V gene lookup returns CDR1 SGDLS and CDR2 YYNGEE. J was trimmed by 10 bases and V by 4 bases; bases with no gene match: 9. This CDR3 is built from 16 residues. In DNA, the CDR3 is TGTGCCAGCAGCAGACGGACTAGCGGGGGGGCAGTCGAGCAGTTCTTC. Translating it yields CASSRRTSGGAVEQFF.

The chain has TRBV28 and TRBJ2-7, with TRBD1 matching 7 bases. Germline CDR1 reads MDHEN; CDR2 reads SYDVKM. The CDR3 is made up of 15 amino acids. V gave up 3 bases and J gave up 3 bases; unmatched junction bases: 8. The CDR3 nucleotides read TGTGCCAGCAGTTTTATCCCGGGACAGAACTACGAGCAGTACTTC. Its translation is CASSFIPGQNYEQYF.

This clone is a singleton in its sample. V and J are TRBV5-1 and TRBJ2-1, with a possible D match to TRBD2 (6 bases). There are 15 residues in the CDR3. In germline, CDR1 is SGHRS, CDR2 YFSETQ. V gave up 1 base and J gave up 5 bases, with 13 bases separating them. CDR3 loop: CASSLRAGGDNEQFF. DNA for the CDR3: TGCGCCAGCAGCTTGAGGGCAGGCGGGGACAATGAGCAGTTCTTC.

The chain couples TRBV6-1 to TRBJ2-3; 7 bases align to TRBD2. J was trimmed by 4 bases and V by 6 bases; bases with no gene match: 7. From germline, CDR1 is MNHNS and CDR2 SASEGT. The CDR3 has 14 amino acids. The CDR3 DNA is TGTGCCAGCAGCCCCGGGGAGGGAGCAGATACGCAGTATTTT. This encodes CASSPGEGADTQYF.

This clone has a single count. The chain links TRBV6-5 to TRBJ1-6; D not certain. Trimming shortened V by 2 bases and J by 5 bases, and 7 bases separated the two germline ends. The CDR3 totals 14 residues. CDR1 and CDR2 from the germline V gene are MNHEY and SVGAGI. The CDR3: CASSYNSNNSPLHF. In DNA form, the CDR3 reads TGTGCCAGCAGTTACAACAGTAATAATTCACCCCTCCACTTT.

V usage is TRBV2 and J usage is TRBJ2-7; no clear D gene. V lost 3 bases to trimming and J lost 0 bases, with 12 bases between them. The CDR3 runs 15 residues. Germline V CDR1 and CDR2: SNHLY, FYNNEI. CDR3 in amino acids: CASSDNSPSSYEQYF. The CDR3 DNA sequence: TGTGCCAGCAGTGACAACTCCCCAAGCTCCTACGAGCAGTACTTC.

The chain couples TRBV10-2 to TRBJ2-1; D not resolved. Germline V lookup: CDR1 WSHSY, CDR2 SAAADI. This CDR3 is built from 19 residues. Trimming took 2 bases from V and 0 from J, leaving 20 bases between them. The CDR3 sequence is CASSEPIALALSSYNEQFF. The CDR3 nucleotides are TGCGCCAGCAGTGAGCCAATCGCCCTGGCTCTCAGCTCCTACAATGAGCAGTTCTTC.

CDR3 nucleotide sequence: TGTGCCAGCAGTGAATTAGGGACTAGCGTCCATGAGCAGTTCTTC. Translation gives CASSELGTSVHEQFF. The chain joins TRBV2 to TRBJ2-1; 10 positions agree with TRBD2. The CDR3 loop spans 15 amino acids. Germline CDR1 is SNHLY and CDR2 is FYNNEI. With 2 bases clipped from V and 8 bases from J, the junction kept 6 bases outside the gene matches.

This chain uses TRBV21-1 with TRBJ2-1; the D call TRBD2 from the table was never checked on the DNA. TRBV21-1 is a listed pseudogene. The CDR3 runs to 18 residues. The CDR3 loop reads CASSKGNNGGVHGDEQFF. DNA of the CDR3: TGTGCCAGCAGCAAAGGTAATAATGGCGGGGTCCACGGAGATGAGCAGTTCTTC.

The chain is built from TRBV19 and TRBJ1-6, with TRBD1 identical over 10 bases. Looked up from germline, CDR1 is LNHDA and CDR2 is SQIVND (reference sequence). The CDR3 is made up of 16 amino acids. The V and J ends lost 4 bases and 8 bases, in that order; junction bases with no gene match: 8. The CDR3 bases are TGTGCCAGTAGTAACCAGGGACAGGGGTTTGATTCACCCCTCCACTTT. It specifies CASSNQGQGFDSPLHF.

The chain has TRBV6-5 and TRBJ1-6; no firm D call. Trimming took off 6 bases at V and 5 bases at J, with 14 bases between the two ends. The CDR3 contains 15 residues. CDR1 MNHEY and CDR2 SVGAGI come from the germline V gene. DNA for the CDR3: TGTGCCAGCAGCCCAATGGGCGCAAATAATTCACCCCTCCACTTT. As protein: CASSPMGANNSPLHF.

The V gene is TRBV7-2, the J gene TRBJ2-1; TRBD1 might be the D (6 bases). V lost 3 bases and J lost 0, with 12 bases in between. The CDR3 runs 16 residues. CDR1 is SGHTA, CDR2 FQGNSA, per germline. In nucleotides, the CDR3 is TGTGCCAGCAGCTTCAGACAGGCCAGCTCCTACAATGAGCAGTTCTTC. Protein product: CASSFRQASSYNEQFF.

The rearrangement joins TRBV29-1 to TRBJ2-7; TRBD1 matches 8 bases. Looked up from germline, CDR1 is SQVTM and CDR2 is ANQGSEA. CDR3 size: 14 residues. V was pared by 2 bases and J by 3 bases, with 6 bases of the junction left unmatched. The CDR3 spells CSVEMTGELYEQYF. The CDR3 DNA sequence: TGCAGCGTTGAAATGACAGGGGAACTCTACGAGCAGTACTTC.

V gene TRBV7-3 combines with J gene TRBJ2-7; D perhaps matches TRBD1 (6 bases). V was clipped by 2 bases and J by 5 bases, with 19 bases between them. CDR1 and CDR2 (germline): SGHTA, FQGTGA. The CDR3 is 16 residues long. Here the CDR3 reads CASSLAGTGKGDEQYF. The CDR3 coding sequence is TGTGCCAGCAGCTTAGCCGGGACGGGGAAGGGGGACGAGCAGTACTTC.